These T cell receptor beta chains were read from a single sample in a study of T cells after yellow fever vaccination. TCRdb used MiXCR to reprocess the 5' RACE reads, holding one entry per CDR3 protein. The sample has under 300,000 distinct CDR3 sequences, 10% to 15% seen once. Sequenced here: CD4+ T cells sorted from PBMCs, sampled 45 days after the yellow fever booster vaccination. All receptors derive from a man aged 25-45 years who received the YFV17D yellow fever vaccine. The CDR3 runs from the conserved cysteine through the conserved F or W. D genes are given only for firm matches. Part of the rows lack a size; the others show once, few, many or a class for expanded clones.

j_call clone_size v_call d_call cdr3_aa cdr3_nt
TRBJ2-1 - TRBV18 - CASSPSSGRVIEQFF TGTGCCAGCTCACCGTCGTCGGGACGCGTTATTGAGCAGTTCTTC
TRBJ1-2 few TRBV7-2 - CASSKRGDGYTF TGTGCCAGCAGTAAGAGGGGGGACGGCTACACCTTC
TRBJ2-7 few TRBV5-6 - CASSRPGAGYEQYF TGTGCCAGCAGCCGACCAGGAGCCGGCTACGAGCAGTACTTC
TRBJ2-1 - TRBV5-6 TRBD2 CASSLISGHTSSYNEQFF TGTGCCAGCAGCTTGATTAGCGGGCATACCAGCTCCTACAATGAGCAGTTCTTC
TRBJ2-1 few TRBV10-3 - CASGVSSYNEQFF TGTGCCAGCGGGGTGAGCTCCTACAATGAGCAGTTCTTC
TRBJ2-3 few TRBV3-1 TRBD2 CASSQERLAGTDTQYF TGTGCCAGCAGCCAAGAACGACTAGCGGGCACAGATACGCAGTATTTT
TRBJ2-1 few TRBV20-1 - CSARRGSGDNEQFF TGCAGTGCCCGCAGGGGTAGTGGGGACAATGAGCAGTTCTTC
TRBJ2-7 - TRBV29-1 - CSVQTGRTFEQYF TGCAGCGTACAGACAGGGAGGACTTTCGAGCAGTACTTC
TRBJ2-1 - TRBV5-1 - CASSFNGAITSSYNEQFF TGCGCCAGCAGCTTTAACGGGGCGATTACGAGCTCCTACAATGAGCAGTTCTTC
TRBJ2-1 - TRBV20-1 TRBD2 CSKIRWAAGKYNEQFF TGCAGTAAAATAAGGTGGGCAGCGGGAAAATACAATGAGCAGTTCTTC
TRBJ2-2 - TRBV12-3/TRBV12-4 - CASSLGELAVPGELFF TGTGCCAGCAGCTTGGGGGAACTAGCCGTCCCCGGGGAGCTGTTTTTT
TRBJ1-2 few TRBV12-3/TRBV12-4 - CASSKAGTRPYGYTF TGTGCCAGCAGCAAGGCCGGGACGCGGCCCTATGGCTACACCTTC
TRBJ1-3 - TRBV10-3 - CAIRNGATGNTIYF TGTGCCATCAGAAATGGGGCTACTGGAAACACCATATATTTT
TRBJ2-2 - TRBV20-1 - CSARPGQGSLAGTNTGELFF TGCAGTGCTAGGCCGGGACAGGGGTCACTAGCGGGGACGAACACCGGGGAGCTGTTTTTT
TRBJ2-2 - TRBV5-4 - CASNRGGTGELFF TGTGCCAGCAACCGAGGGGGAACCGGGGAGCTGTTTTTT
TRBJ2-7 few TRBV12-3/TRBV12-4 TRBD2 CASMIAGGRYEQYF TGTGCCAGCATGATAGCGGGAGGGCGGTACGAGCAGTACTTC
TRBJ2-3 - TRBV6-5 - CASSLGTGIRNTQYF TGTGCCAGCAGTTTAGGAACAGGGATCAGGAATACGCAGTATTTT
TRBJ2-7 few TRBV10-3 TRBD1 CAIRGQGPVFFEQYF TGTGCCATCAGAGGACAGGGCCCCGTGTTCTTCGAGCAGTACTTC
TRBJ2-5 few TRBV3-1 TRBD2 CASSPGTSGTETQYF TGTGCCAGCAGCCCGGGGACTAGCGGGACAGAGACCCAGTACTTC
TRBJ2-3 - TRBV7-9 TRBD1 CASSLPGTGPDTQYF TGTGCCAGCAGCCTCCCCGGGACAGGTCCCGATACGCAGTATTTT
TRBJ1-1 - TRBV6-1 - CASREARRNTEAFF TGTGCCAGCAGAGAAGCCAGGAGGAACACTGAAGCTTTCTTT
TRBJ2-2 - TRBV5-1 TRBD1 CASSRGQGLSNTGELFF TGCGCCAGCAGCCGAGGACAGGGCCTGTCGAACACCGGGGAGCTGTTTTTT
TRBJ2-3 - TRBV5-1 - CASSLDRGLSDTQYF TGCGCCAGCAGCTTGGACAGAGGACTTTCAGATACGCAGTATTTT
TRBJ2-3 few TRBV4-2 TRBD1 CASSGRGQGSSTDTQYF TGTGCCAGCAGCGGGAGAGGACAGGGCTCCTCCACAGATACGCAGTATTTT
TRBJ2-1 few TRBV12-3/TRBV12-4 - CASSFVFNNYNEQFF TGTGCCAGCAGTTTCGTCTTCAATAATTACAATGAGCAGTTCTTC
TRBJ2-2 - TRBV11-2 - CASSLPGQLNTGELFF TGTGCCAGCAGCCTTCCGGGACAATTGAACACCGGGGAGCTGTTTTTT
TRBJ2-5 - TRBV6-1 TRBD1 CASGDRGAYQETQYF TGTGCCAGCGGGGACAGGGGCGCGTACCAAGAGACCCAGTACTTC
TRBJ2-1 few TRBV20-1 - CSARARTTTYNEQFF TGCAGTGCTAGAGCCCGGACTACGACCTACAATGAGCAGTTCTTC
TRBJ2-7 few TRBV20-1 TRBD2 CSAHHPRGSGSYEQYF TGCAGTGCTCACCACCCGCGGGGGAGCGGGAGCTACGAGCAGTACTTC
TRBJ2-1 few TRBV20-1 - CSASLSLGSNEQFF TGCAGTGCTAGCCTTTCCCTCGGATCCAATGAGCAGTTCTTC
TRBJ2-3 few TRBV12-3/TRBV12-4 - CATSNPQETQYF TGTGCCACCTCGAACCCTCAAGAAACGCAGTATTTT
TRBJ2-1 few TRBV2 TRBD1 CASSRDRGFNEQFF TGTGCCAGCAGCCGGGACAGGGGCTTCAATGAGCAGTTCTTC
TRBJ1-1 - TRBV10-3 - CAIRGYDEAFF TGTGCCATTAGAGGATATGATGAAGCTTTCTTT
TRBJ2-1 - TRBV15 - CATSPGYSYNEQFF TGTGCCACCAGCCCGGGATACTCCTACAATGAGCAGTTCTTC